The subject of this entry is one TCR beta chain. Its antigen is currently unknown. The sample comes from a study of Ad26.COV2.S vaccination and SARS-CoV-2 variants. General study results and limits: People who got the vaccine had more spike-specific TCR breadth than people who got placebo. Overall T cell responses may have been underestimated by the analyses of TCR breadth and depth.

The CDR3 spans 15 residues. CDR1 and CDR2 from the germline V gene are MNHNS and SASEGT. The V gene lost 1 base and the J gene lost 5 bases, with 15 bases spanning the gap. Treatment denoted: roughly 18 received Ad26.COV2.S at low or high dose, single or two shots; roughly five received placebo; per-sample allocation not given. Samples came from day 63 after the first vaccine or placebo injection. Assay: immunoSEQ multiplex PCR; the TCRdb copy retains only in-frame clones and omits some. The table has some 390,000 clones, about 89% seen once. The TCR sequence derives from a person between 18 and 60 years old who received the Ad26.COV2.S COVID-19 vaccine or a placebo. The chain carries TRBV6-1 and TRBJ2-7; D is ambiguous. The input for sequencing was peripheral blood, taken in a trial of Ad26.COV2.S vaccine versus placebo. The CDR3 DNA follows: TGTGCCAGCAGTGAAGTCCTCCTTCCACGGGACGAGCAGTACTTC. This encodes CASSEVLLPRDEQYF.